The rows below give T cell receptor beta chains drawn from one sample of a study of T cell changes during pregnancy in multiple sclerosis. Method: immunoSEQ multiplex PCR; TCRdb's copy keeps in-frame clones and lacks some. The sample has tens of thousands of clones; 85% to 90% are singletons. The sequenced sample was CD4+ T cells from peripheral blood mononuclear cells, obtained in the first trimester of pregnancy. Source of these receptors: a female donor with multiple sclerosis, enrolled in a pregnancy study. CDR3s include the opening cysteine and the closing phenylalanine or tryptophan. D genes are given only for firm matches. Rows give clone size only sometimes, using once, few, many, or a class for an expanded clone.

j_gene | d_gene | v_gene | abundance | CDR3nt | CDR3aa
TRBJ1-5 | NA | TRBV15 | NA | TGTGCCACCAGCACCTCCGATCAGCCCCAGCATTTT | CATSTSDQPQHF
TRBJ1-2 | TRBD1 | TRBV19 | NA | TGTGCCAGTAGTTTGGGACAGCCGCTCCTCTATGGCTACACCTTC | CASSLGQPLLYGYTF
TRBJ1-2 | TRBD1 | TRBV30 | NA | TGTGCCTGGAAAAGGACAGGGGATAGCTACACCTTC | CAWKRTGDSYTF
TRBJ1-1 | TRBD1 | TRBV14 | few | TGTGCCAGCAGCCGGACAGGGAGAACTGAAGCTTTCTTT | CASSRTGRTEAFF
TRBJ2-3 | TRBD1 | TRBV6-1 | NA | TGTGCCAGCAGTCCGGGACAGGGCTTAGGGGATACGCAGTATTTT | CASSPGQGLGDTQYF
TRBJ1-1 | TRBD1 | TRBV5-1 | NA | TGCGCCAGCAGCTTGGGACAGGGGTCATTTAACACTGAAGCTTTCTTT | CASSLGQGSFNTEAFF
TRBJ2-7 | TRBD1 | TRBV5-6 | NA | TGTGCCAGCAGCCCCGACAGGGGGCTTGCTAACGAGCAGTACTTC | CASSPDRGLANEQYF
TRBJ1-6 | NA | TRBV18 | NA | TGTGCCAGCTCACCAGAGAAATATAATTCACCCCTCCACTTT | CASSPEKYNSPLHF
TRBJ1-5 | NA | TRBV6-1 | NA | TGTGCCAGCAACCGGCAGGGGAGTCAGCCCCAGCATTTT | CASNRQGSQPQHF
TRBJ2-1 | TRBD1 | TRBV11-3 | NA | TGTGCCAGCAGCTTAGCAGGGACAGGGGTTCACAATGAGCAGTTCTTC | CASSLAGTGVHNEQFF
TRBJ1-4 | NA | TRBV19 | few | TGTGCCGGCTTATCAGGGGAAAAACTGTTTTTT | CAGLSGEKLFF
TRBJ2-7 | TRBD2 | TRBV28 | NA | TGTGCCAGCAGCTCCAAGCGGGAGGCGACCTACGAGCAGTACTTC | CASSSKREATYEQYF